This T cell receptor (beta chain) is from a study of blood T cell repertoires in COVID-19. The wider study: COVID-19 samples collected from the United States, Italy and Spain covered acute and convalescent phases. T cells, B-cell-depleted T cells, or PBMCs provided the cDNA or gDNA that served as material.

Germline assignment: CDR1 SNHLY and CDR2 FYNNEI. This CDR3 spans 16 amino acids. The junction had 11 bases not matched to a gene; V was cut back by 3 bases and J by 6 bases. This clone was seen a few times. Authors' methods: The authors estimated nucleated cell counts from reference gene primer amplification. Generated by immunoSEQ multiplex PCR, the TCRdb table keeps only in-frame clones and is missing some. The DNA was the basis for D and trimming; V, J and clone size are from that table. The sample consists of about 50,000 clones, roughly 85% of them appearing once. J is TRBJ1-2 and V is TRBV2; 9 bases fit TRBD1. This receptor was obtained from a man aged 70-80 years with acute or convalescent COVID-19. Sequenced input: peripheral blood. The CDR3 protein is CASSEGDREFDNGYTF. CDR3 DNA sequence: TGTGCCAGCAGTGAGGGGGACAGGGAATTCGATAATGGCTACACCTTC.